The 24 T cell receptor beta chains in this list originate from one sample, sequenced in a study of cytotoxic CD8 clonotypes in ibrutinib-treated CLL. Produced via immunoSEQ multiplex PCR; TCRdb's table is partial and in-frame only. The table has about 250,000 clones, 70% seen once. Sequencing was performed on PBMCs, taken after 24 months of ibrutinib treatment. Source of these receptors: a human donor with chronic lymphocytic leukemia.

This clone was seen a single time. The chain is built from TRBV2 and TRBJ2-2; D gene uncertain. The CDR3 is 18 amino acids. V was trimmed by 1 base and J by 0 bases, leaving 15 bases between them. Germline V gives CDR1 SNHLY, CDR2 FYNNEI. This chain's CDR3 is CASSEDPWTVTNTGELFF. CDR3 DNA sequence: TGTGCCAGCAGTGAAGACCCCTGGACGGTAACGAACACCGGGGAGCTGTTTTTT.

The V call is TRBV7-8, the J call TRBJ1-5; 8 nucleotides agree with TRBD1. This CDR3 contains 16 residues. V dropped 4 bases and J dropped 0; count of bases not matched to a gene: 5. CDR1 and CDR2 (germline): SGHVS, FQNEAQ. CDR3 residues: CASSSGQVYSNQPQHF. The CDR3 DNA is TGTGCCAGCAGCTCGGGACAGGTATATAGCAATCAGCCCCAGCATTTT.

This chain connects TRBV19 to TRBJ2-7; 9 nucleotides match TRBD1. Germline CDR1 LNHDA, CDR2 SQIVND (reference sequence). The trim removed 6 bases at V and 5 bases at J, leaving 11 bases unmatched. The CDR3 spans 15 residues. The chain's CDR3 is CASRPGQGRKDEQYF. The CDR3 nucleotides are TGTGCCAGTAGGCCGGGACAGGGAAGAAAGGACGAGCAGTACTTC.

The V and J genes are TRBV18 and TRBJ1-2; D unresolved. The CDR3 has 13 residues. The germline CDR1 and CDR2 sequences are KGHSH and LQKENI. The V end lost 0 bases, the J end lost 4 bases, and 6 bases lay between the germline ends. The CDR3 DNA sequence: TGTGCCAGCTCACCACCTTCCTTCTATGGCTACACCTTC. This codes for CASSPPSFYGYTF.

The CDR3 spells CANRDSTNYGYTF. CDR3 sequence (DNA): TGTGCCAACCGGGACAGCACTAACTATGGCTACACCTTC. This rearrangement joins TRBV10-3 to TRBJ1-2; TRBD1 agrees at 7 bases. Germline CDR1 ENHRY, CDR2 SYGVKD. V lost 10 bases, J lost 0 bases, and 5 bases stayed unmatched. The CDR3 loop spans 13 amino acids.

The chain is built from TRBV11-3 and TRBJ2-1; D might be TRBD2 (5 bases). CDR3 length: 15 residues. Per germline, CDR1 SGHNT and CDR2 YENEEA. Trimming took 3 bases from V and 3 from J, leaving 12 bases between them. CDR3 protein: CASSFAGGLYNEQFF. The CDR3 bases are TGTGCCAGCAGCTTTGCTGGAGGTCTCTACAATGAGCAGTTCTTC.

CDR3 DNA: TGTGCCAGCCGACAGGGACTTAGCAATCAGCCCCAGCATTTT. Residues: CASRQGLSNQPQHF. The chain has TRBV27 and TRBJ1-5; 7 bases are a match to TRBD1. Germline CDR1 and CDR2: MNHEY and SMNVEV (reference sequence). V lost 8 bases to trimming and J lost 0 bases; unmatched junction nucleotides: 4. CDR3 length equals 14 residues.

The chain employs TRBV15 and TRBJ2-7, with 9 bases fitting TRBD1. Trimming cost V 4 bases and J 5 bases; bases outside gene matches: 9. The CDR3 runs to 15 residues. The V gene's germline CDR1 is LNHNV and CDR2 YYDKDF (reference sequence). The chain's CDR3 is CATSMPGQGLDEQYF. The CDR3 DNA follows: TGTGCCACCAGCATGCCGGGACAGGGTCTCGACGAGCAGTACTTC.

J is TRBJ1-5 and V is TRBV28; 7 nucleotides match TRBD1. CDR3 size: 16 residues. V was clipped by 4 bases and J by 5 bases; unmatched bases: 11. Per germline, CDR1 MDHEN and CDR2 SYDVKM. Here the CDR3 reads CASSSAGGPTHQPQHF. The CDR3 DNA follows: TGTGCCAGCAGTTCCGCAGGGGGGCCCACCCATCAGCCCCAGCATTTT.

This rearrangement joins TRBV28 to TRBJ2-2; 9 nucleotides line up with TRBD1. Trimming cost V 4 bases and J 7 bases; bases outside gene matches: 4. This CDR3 contains 14 residues. Germline values: CDR1 MDHEN, CDR2 SYDVKM. The CDR3 loop is CASSWDRAVGELFF. The CDR3 DNA reads TGTGCCAGCAGTTGGGACAGGGCTGTCGGGGAGCTGTTTTTT.

This rearrangement joins TRBV6-6 to TRBJ1-2; tentatively, D is TRBD1 (5 bases). Germline values: CDR1 MNHNY, CDR2 SVGAGI (reference sequence). Trimming pared 0 bases from V and 0 bases from J, leaving 8 bases between. CDR3 length equals 15 residues. The CDR3 nucleotides are TGTGCCAGCAGTTACTCCGGGACCGCTAACTATGGCTACACCTTC. Amino acids: CASSYSGTANYGYTF.

The gene calls are TRBV4-3 and TRBJ1-4, with 7 bases lining up with TRBD1. Per the germline V gene, CDR1 is LGHNA and CDR2 is YSLEER. The CDR3 has 15 residues. Germline trimming cut 3 bases from V and 8 bases from J; bases unmatched to any gene: 9. CDR3 DNA: TGCGCCAGCAGCCAGCAGGGGGAGGGTTACGAAAAACTGTTTTTT. Residues: CASSQQGEGYEKLFF.

This clone was detected only a few times. This sequence joins TRBV28 and TRBJ1-2; 7 bases line up with TRBD1. Germline trimming cut 5 bases from V and 9 bases from J; bases unmatched to any gene: 9. Germline V gene sequence: CDR1 MDHEN, CDR2 SYDVKM. The CDR3 is 13 residues long. The CDR3 DNA reads as TGTGCCAGCAGTACTAGACAGGGAATCAGCTACACCTTC. Amino acids: CASSTRQGISYTF.

The chain employs TRBV27 and TRBJ1-5; the D is unclear. Trimming shortened V by 5 bases and J by 7 bases, and 9 bases separated the two germline ends. CDR1 and CDR2 (germline): MNHEY, SMNVEV (reference sequence). CDR3 length: 12 residues. The CDR3: CASSVPGQPQHF. In DNA, the CDR3 is TGTGCCAGCAGTGTCCCTGGGCAGCCCCAGCATTTT.

The J gene is TRBJ1-2, the V gene TRBV7-9; D gene unclear. CDR1 and CDR2 (germline): SEHNR, FQNEAQ (reference sequence). The germline V and J ends were trimmed by 1 base and 5 bases, with 14 bases remaining between them. The CDR3 spans 15 residues. In DNA form, the CDR3 reads TGTGCCAGCAGCTTAGGGGCAGCTAGCCGTTATGGCTACACCTTC. This sequence encodes CASSLGAASRYGYTF.

The CDR3 DNA is TGTGCCAGCTCAGGAGCGGGAGGGCCCGGGGAGACCCAGTACTTC. Amino acids: CASSGAGGPGETQYF. The genes are TRBV2 and TRBJ2-5; 10 positions match TRBD2. Germline-derived CDR1 and CDR2 are SNHLY and FYNNEI. The CDR3 has 15 amino acids. With V trimmed by 8 bases and J by 5 bases, 11 bases remained unmatched.

As to this clone: The final CDR3 position lacks the conserved phenylalanine or tryptophan, pointing to a likely read error. The limits of the CDR3 on the DNA are not certain, so only TCRdb's listed CDR3 is given. The rearrangement links TRBV25-1 to TRBJ2-6; the DNA was not used to check the table's D call, TRBD2. Both ends counted, the CDR3 spans 8 residues. The germline V gene has CDR1 MGHDK and CDR2 SYGVNS. This CDR3 is CASLWDFE.

This clone was found once. The gene calls are TRBV29-1 and TRBJ2-5; 12 positions agree with TRBD2. CDR1 is SQVTM, CDR2 ANQGSEA, per germline. The CDR3 totals 14 residues. Unmatched junction bases numbered 3, after V lost 3 bases and J lost 4 bases. The CDR3 DNA reads as TGCAGCGTTGAGGGACTAGCGGGTTTAGAGACCCAGTACTTC. Translating gives CSVEGLAGLETQYF.

The V and J genes are TRBV6-1 and TRBJ2-2; D perhaps matches TRBD2 (5 bases). Germline V CDR1 and CDR2: MNHNS, SASEGT. Trimming removed 7 bases from V and 7 bases from J, with 16 bases in between. CDR3 length: 14 amino acids. CDR3 in amino acids: CASTGLAFIGELFF. Written as DNA, the CDR3 is TGTGCCAGCACCGGGCTAGCTTTTATCGGGGAGCTGTTTTTT.

In this sample, this clone turned up a few times. This chain connects TRBV9 to TRBJ1-2; D is possibly TRBD1 (6 bases). Trimming cost V 0 bases and J 5 bases, with 20 bases left between them. Per the germline V gene, CDR1 is SGDLS and CDR2 is YYNGEE. The length of the CDR3 is 17 residues. CDR3 loop: CASSVASVGTPGYGYTF. As DNA, the CDR3 is TGTGCCAGCAGCGTAGCTTCGGTTGGGACACCTGGATATGGCTACACCTTC.

This chain connects TRBV5-4 to TRBJ2-5; tentatively, D is TRBD1 or TRBD2 (5 bases each). Germline loops: CDR1 SGHNT, CDR2 YYREEE (reference sequence). Deletions cut 2 bases from V and 5 bases from J, with 16 bases between. There are 15 residues in the CDR3. The CDR3 loop is CASSFLAPRGETQYF. The CDR3, as DNA: TGTGCCAGCAGCTTCTTAGCTCCCCGGGGCGAGACCCAGTACTTC. Full variable domain (outside the CDR3, taken from reference TRBV5-4 and TRBJ2-5): ETGVTQSPTHLIKTRGQQVTLRCSSQSGHNTVSWYQQALGQGPQFIFQYYREEENGRGNFPPRFSGLQFPNYSSELNVNALELDDSALYLCASSFLAPRGETQYFGPGTRLLVL.

This clone appeared once. DNA for the CDR3: TGTGCCAGAAGCTGGACTGTACCGGGACTAGCGGATTACAATGAGCAGTTCTTC. This gives the protein CARSWTVPGLADYNEQFF. The rearrangement links TRBV5-3 to TRBJ2-1, with 11 bases matching TRBD2. TRBV5-3 is annotated as an ORF whose role is uncertain. V lost 3 bases, J lost 4 bases, and 12 bases stayed unmatched. This CDR3 region has 18 residues.

This chain connects TRBV27 to TRBJ2-5, with 7 bases fitting TRBD2. The V gene's germline CDR1 is MNHEY and CDR2 SMNVEV (reference sequence). The J segment lost 5 bases and the V segment lost 5 bases, leaving 11 bases of the junction unmatched. This CDR3 region has 15 residues. Here the CDR3 DNA reads TGTGCCAGCAGTGGAGCAGGGAGGGCAGGGGAGACCCAGTACTTC. Translated: CASSGAGRAGETQYF.

The V and J genes are TRBV19 and TRBJ1-4; D is unresolved. The CDR3 loop spans 12 amino acids. Deletions cut 3 bases from V and 5 bases from J, with 4 bases between. Per germline, CDR1 LNHDA and CDR2 SQIVND (reference sequence). CDR3 in amino acids: CASSMGNEKLFF. In DNA form, the CDR3 reads TGTGCCAGTAGTATGGGGAATGAAAAACTGTTTTTT.